This T cell receptor beta chain was recovered during a study of shared clonotypes between healthy human individuals. The study's findings and limits: Estimated richness values were generally larger in naive subsets than in memory subsets.

Turning to this clone: The antigen remains undetermined.

Repertoires were generated with immunoSEQ multiplex PCR, while TCRdb's copy carries only in-frame clones and drops some. The sample yields about 1.1 million clones, about 80% seen once. The V gene's germline CDR1 is LGHNA and CDR2 YNFKEQ. Trimming stripped 4 bases from V and 2 bases from J, with 12 bases between. CDR3 length: 14 amino acids. The chain employs TRBV4-2 and TRBJ2-7; a weak D match, TRBD2 (6 bases). This TCR was recovered from a man between 18 and 29 years old in good health. Some clones in this sample may be carry-over from other donors' samples. The material sequenced was memory CD4+ T cells from PBMCs. The sample's subset: CD45RA-negative fraction. CDR3 loop: CASSRLGTAYEQYF. The CDR3 DNA is TGTGCCAGCAGCCGCCTCGGGACTGCCTACGAGCAGTACTTC.